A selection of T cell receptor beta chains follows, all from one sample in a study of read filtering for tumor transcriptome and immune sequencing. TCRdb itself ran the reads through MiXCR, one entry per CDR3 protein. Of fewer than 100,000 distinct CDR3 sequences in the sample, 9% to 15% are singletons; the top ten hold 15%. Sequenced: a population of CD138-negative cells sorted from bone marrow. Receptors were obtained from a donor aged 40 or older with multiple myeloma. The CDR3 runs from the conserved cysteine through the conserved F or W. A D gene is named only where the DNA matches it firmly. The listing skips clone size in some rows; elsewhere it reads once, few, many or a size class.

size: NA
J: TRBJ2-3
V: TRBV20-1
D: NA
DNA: TGCAGCCAGGCGGGTCGCACAGATACGCAGTATTTT
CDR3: CSQAGRTDTQYF

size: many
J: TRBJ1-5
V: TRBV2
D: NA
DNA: TGTGCCAGCAGTGAGGGGTATAGCAATCAGCCCCAGCATTTT
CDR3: CASSEGYSNQPQHF

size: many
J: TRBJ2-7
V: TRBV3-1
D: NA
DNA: TGTGCCAGCAGCCAAGACGCGGGGTCCCGTAAGGAGCAGTACTTC
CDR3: CASSQDAGSRKEQYF

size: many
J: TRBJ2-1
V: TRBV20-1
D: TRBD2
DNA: TGCAGTGCTAGAGCCGAGACTAGCGAATTCTACAATGAGCAGTTCTTC
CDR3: CSARAETSEFYNEQFF

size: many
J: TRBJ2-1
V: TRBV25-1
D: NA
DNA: TGTGCCAGCAGTGACACCCACCCCGACAGCACAGGGTACAATGAGCAGTTCTTC
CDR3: CASSDTHPDSTGYNEQFF

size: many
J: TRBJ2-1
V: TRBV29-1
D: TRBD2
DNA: TGCAGCGTACTAGCGGGAGGGCGCTACAATGAGCAGTTCTTC
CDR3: CSVLAGGRYNEQFF

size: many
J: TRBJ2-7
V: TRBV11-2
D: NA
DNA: TGTGCCAGCAGCTCCGGGACTTTTCTTCCCCAGTACTTC
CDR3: CASSSGTFLPQYF

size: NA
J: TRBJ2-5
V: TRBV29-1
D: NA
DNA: TGCAGCGTTGGAATAGGGACGGGACAAGAGACCCAGTACTTC
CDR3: CSVGIGTGQETQYF

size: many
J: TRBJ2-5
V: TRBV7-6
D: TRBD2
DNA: TGTGCCAGCAGCTTCGGAGCGGGAGGAGGCGGAGAGACCCAGTACTTC
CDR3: CASSFGAGGGGETQYF

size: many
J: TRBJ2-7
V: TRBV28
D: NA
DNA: TGTGCCAGCAGTTTCCCCCGGGACTTCTACGAGCAGTACTTC
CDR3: CASSFPRDFYEQYF

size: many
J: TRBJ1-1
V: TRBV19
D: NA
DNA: TGTGCCAGTACGAAACCCTACACTGAAGCTTTCTTT
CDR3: CASTKPYTEAFF

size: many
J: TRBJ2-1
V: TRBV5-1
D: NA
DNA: TGCGCCAGCAGCTTGCCCAGCAATGAGCAGTTCTTC
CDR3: CASSLPSNEQFF

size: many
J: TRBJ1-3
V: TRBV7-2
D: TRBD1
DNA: TGTGCCAGCAGCTTAGACAGGACAGGGGCTGGAAACACCATATATTTT
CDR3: CASSLDRTGAGNTIYF

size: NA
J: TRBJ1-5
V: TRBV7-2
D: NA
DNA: TGTGCCAGCAGCTTCGGGGCCACTGGAGGGGGACAGCCCCAGCATTTT
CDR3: CASSFGATGGGQPQHF

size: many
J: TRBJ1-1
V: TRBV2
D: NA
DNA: TGTGCCAGCAGTGGCAGTGGCTTCGAAGCTTTCTTT
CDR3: CASSGSGFEAFF

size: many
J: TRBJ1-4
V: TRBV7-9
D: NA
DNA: TGTGCCAGCAGCCGTGGGGACCCTAATGAAAAACTGTTTTTT
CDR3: CASSRGDPNEKLFF

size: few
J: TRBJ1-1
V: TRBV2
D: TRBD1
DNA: TGTGCCAGCAGTGAAGCGCTTCAAGGGACAGGGGGCTTTGACACTGAAGCTTTCTTT
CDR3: CASSEALQGTGGFDTEAFF

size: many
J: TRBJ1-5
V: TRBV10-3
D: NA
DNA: TGTGCCATCAGTGAGAGCCCTCAGCCCCAGCATTTT
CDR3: CAISESPQPQHF

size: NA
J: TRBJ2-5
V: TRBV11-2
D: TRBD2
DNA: TGTGCCAGCAGCCAGGGCCGTCTGGCGGGAGGGCCGAAGGAGACCCAGTACTTC
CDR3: CASSQGRLAGGPKETQYF

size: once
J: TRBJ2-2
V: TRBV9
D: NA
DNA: TGTGCCAGCAGCGGCTCATATTCCGGGGAGCTGTTTTTT
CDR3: CASSGSYSGELFF

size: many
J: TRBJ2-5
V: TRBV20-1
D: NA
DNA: TGCAGTGCTAGTCCCCTCAAAGTAAGGGGCCAAGAGACCCAGTACTTC
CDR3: CSASPLKVRGQETQYF

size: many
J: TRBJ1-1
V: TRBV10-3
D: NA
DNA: TGTGCCATCAGGGAACGGATGAACACTGAAGCTTTCTTT
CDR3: CAIRERMNTEAFF

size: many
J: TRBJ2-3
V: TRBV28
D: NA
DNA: TGTGCCAGCAGTTTACCGGGGGAGAGGTACCCAGATACGCAGTATTTT
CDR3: CASSLPGERYPDTQYF

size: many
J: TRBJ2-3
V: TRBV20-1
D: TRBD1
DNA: TGCAGTGCTTGGACAGGCCGCACAGATACGCAGTATTTT
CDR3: CSAWTGRTDTQYF

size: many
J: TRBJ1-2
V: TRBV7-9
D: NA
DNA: TGTGCCAGCAGCGCTGGACTTTTCTATGGCTACACCTTC
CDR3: CASSAGLFYGYTF

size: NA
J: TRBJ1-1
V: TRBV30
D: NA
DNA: TGTGCCTGGACCGCAGGGCATTCGGGTTTCTTT
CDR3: CAWTAGHSGFF

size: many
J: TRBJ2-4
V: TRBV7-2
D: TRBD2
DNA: TGTGCCAGCAGCTTAATTCCAGCGGGAGGGCCGACGGACATTCAGTACTTC
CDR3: CASSLIPAGGPTDIQYF

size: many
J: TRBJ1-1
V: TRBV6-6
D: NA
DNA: TGTGCCAGCAGCGCAGACAACCCCGAAGCTTTCTTT
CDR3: CASSADNPEAFF

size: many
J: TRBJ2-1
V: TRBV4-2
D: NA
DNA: TGTGCCAGCAGCCAAGCGGGAGCCGCCTACAATGAGCAGTTCTTC
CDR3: CASSQAGAAYNEQFF